This passage covers 27 T cell receptor beta chains from one sample sequenced in a study of blood T cells in healthy people across ages. PCR was performed a second time for roughly 7 to 12 cycles using a sample-barcoded 5' primer and a J-beta primer mix. A single record per CDR3 protein comes from TCRdb applying MiXCR to the 5' RACE reads. The sample holds under 800,000 distinct CDR3 sequences, roughly 44% seen once. Specimen: blood. The receptors originated from a woman aged 55-69 years in good health.

This clonotype has at least ten counts. V and J are TRBV7-2 and TRBJ2-3; D remains unclear. Germline CDR1 is SGHTA and CDR2 is FQGNSA. V was shortened by 1 base and J by 4 bases, with 12 bases between the two germline ends. The CDR3 is made up of 15 amino acids. The CDR3 nucleotides read TGTGCCAGCAGCTTAGAGTATTTTAGCTCAGATACGCAGTATTTT. It is translated as CASSLEYFSSDTQYF.

The chain has TRBV3-1 and TRBJ2-2; possible D gene TRBD2, 6 bases. Germline values: CDR1 LGHDT, CDR2 YNNKEL (reference sequence). Trimming left V 5 bases short and J 6 bases short, with 22 bases between. The CDR3 has 17 residues. The CDR3 loop reads CASSVPLAASRAGELFF. CDR3 nucleotides: TGTGCCAGCAGCGTCCCGTTAGCGGCATCTAGAGCCGGGGAGCTGTTTTTT.

This clonotype was detected a few times. The chain links TRBV27 to TRBJ1-2, with D possibly matching TRBD1 (6 bases). CDR3 length equals 12 residues. V lost 5 bases, J lost 7 bases, and 11 bases lay in between. Per germline, CDR1 MNHEY and CDR2 SMNVEV (reference sequence). CDR3 region: CASSLQGTGYTF. The CDR3 region has the DNA TGTGCCAGCAGTCTTCAGGGGACTGGCTACACCTTC.

The table lists this clonotype with many counts. V is TRBV6-6 and J is TRBJ2-4, with TRBD2 identical over 7 bases. The CDR3 extends over 15 amino acids. With 8 bases clipped from V and 3 bases from J, the junction kept 10 bases outside the gene matches. Per germline, CDR1 MNHNY and CDR2 SVGAGI (reference sequence). This chain's CDR3 is CASHGGGVGKNIQYF. In nucleotides, the CDR3 is TGTGCCAGCCACGGCGGGGGAGTGGGCAAAAACATTCAGTACTTC.

In nucleotides, the CDR3 is TGTGCCAGCAGCTTCCCCTCCTTTAGCGGGAGGGCCCGGGTTGAGACCCAGTACTTC. It encodes CASSFPSFSGRARVETQYF. The rearrangement links TRBV7-2 to TRBJ2-5; 11 nucleotides match TRBD2. Trimming at V came to 3 bases and at J to 5 bases, leaving 17 bases not matched to a gene. Looked up from germline, CDR1 is SGHTA and CDR2 is FQGNSA. The length of the CDR3 is 19 residues.

Notes on this clonotype: With a much larger clone just one base away, this may be a read error. The CDR3 DNA sequence: TGTGCCAGCAGCCAAGATTTGGCCCCTGGGGCCAACGTCCTGACTTTC. This sequence encodes CASSQDLAPGANVLTF. The chain couples TRBV4-2 to TRBJ2-6; D is unresolved. CDR3 length: 16 amino acids. Trimming took off 0 bases at V and 2 bases at J, with 8 bases between the two ends. The germline V gene has CDR1 LGHNA and CDR2 YNFKEQ.

This clonotype was seen a handful of times. The V gene is TRBV7-9, the J gene TRBJ1-5, with TRBD1 identical over 7 bases. The CDR3 spans 14 residues. With 5 bases clipped from V and 5 bases from J, the junction kept 6 bases outside the gene matches. Germline CDR1 SEHNR, CDR2 FQNEAQ (reference sequence). The CDR3 loop is CASSVDREYQPQHF. For the CDR3, the DNA is TGTGCCAGCAGCGTAGACAGGGAATATCAGCCCCAGCATTTT.

V usage is TRBV3-1 and J usage is TRBJ1-1, with D possibly matching TRBD1 (6 bases). Trimming removed 4 bases from V and 1 base from J, with 10 bases in between. Germline loops: CDR1 LGHDT, CDR2 YNNKEL (reference sequence). This CDR3 has 14 amino acids. The CDR3 nucleotides read TGTGCCAGCAGCCGATGGGACACGAACACTGAAGCTTTCTTT. This codes for CASSRWDTNTEAFF.

As to this clonotype: This may be a read error: a much more frequent sequence differs by one nucleotide. CDR3 nucleotide sequence: TGCGTCAGCAGCTTTACCGCGGGACAGTCCTACAATGAGCAGTTCTTC. It specifies CVSSFTAGQSYNEQFF. The chain couples TRBV5-1 to TRBJ2-1; TRBD1 is a possible D gene (7 bases). The CDR3 covers 16 residues. Looked up from germline, CDR1 is SGHRS and CDR2 is YFSETQ.

The chain recombines TRBV11-2 with TRBJ1-1; D gene ambiguous. Germline V gene sequence: CDR1 SGHAT, CDR2 FQNNGV. Deletions cut 0 bases from V and 1 base from J, with 12 bases between. This CDR3 has 16 residues. The CDR3 loop is CASSLEIGSGNTEAFF. The CDR3 DNA is TGTGCCAGCAGCTTAGAAATCGGGTCTGGGAACACTGAAGCTTTCTTT.

This chain uses TRBV7-3 with TRBJ2-1, with D possibly matching TRBD1 (5 bases). Germline CDR1 reads SGHTA; CDR2 reads FQGTGA. Trimming took 5 bases from V and 3 from J, leaving 8 bases between them. CDR3 length: 13 amino acids. CDR3 in amino acids: CASSETDYNEQFF. The CDR3 DNA follows: TGTGCCAGCAGCGAGACAGACTACAATGAGCAGTTCTTC.

This clonotype appeared a few times. The chain links TRBV29-1 to TRBJ1-6; no clear D gene. The CDR3 runs to 12 residues. Germline V gene lookup returns CDR1 SQVTM and CDR2 ANQGSEA. With 8 bases removed from V and 9 bases from J, the gap between germline ends came to 14 bases. For the CDR3, the DNA is TGCAGCCTGGGGTGGTCGGGTTCACCCCTCCACTTT. This encodes CSLGWSGSPLHF. Full variable domain (outside the CDR3, taken from reference TRBV29-1 and TRBJ1-6): SAVISQKPSRDICQRGTSLTIQCQVDSQVTMMFWYRQQPGQSLTLIATANQGSEATYESGFVIDKFPISRPNLTFSTLTVSNMSPEDSSIYLCSLGWSGSPLHFGNGTRLTVT.

As for this clonotype: An end of the junction does not agree with germline; a read error may underlie this. The chain employs TRBV27 and TRBJ2-6, with 11 bases that match TRBD1. The CDR3 totals 17 residues. CDR1 is MNHEY and CDR2 is SMNVEV in the germline V gene (reference sequence). This CDR3 reads CASSRGQGANGANVLTF. The CDR3, as DNA: TGCGCCAGCAGCCGAGGACAGGGGGCGAATGGGGCCAACGTCCTGACTTTC.

This clonotype has more than one count but fewer than ten. V is TRBV29-1 and J is TRBJ1-1, with 7 bases fitting TRBD1. V lost 7 bases, J lost 6 bases, and 11 bases stayed unmatched. From germline, CDR1 is SQVTM and CDR2 ANQGSEA. The CDR3 sequence is 13 residues long. The CDR3 sequence: CSAVGQPGSEAFF. DNA for the CDR3: TGCAGCGCTGTGGGACAGCCAGGGTCTGAAGCTTTCTTT.

V is TRBV27 and J is TRBJ1-1; D might be TRBD1 (5 bases). This CDR3 spans 16 amino acids. V gave up 4 bases and J gave up 2 bases, with 17 bases separating them. CDR1 and CDR2 (germline): MNHEY, SMNVEV (reference sequence). CDR3 loop: CASSSAGTAFNTEAFF. The CDR3 region has the DNA TGTGCCAGCAGTTCAGCCGGGACCGCGTTCAACACTGAAGCTTTCTTT.

This clonotype appeared a few times. The chain links TRBV20-1 to TRBJ1-6; a possible D gene is TRBD1 (6 bases). V shed 6 bases and J shed 0 bases, with 9 bases lying between them. The germline gives CDR1 DFQATT, CDR2 SNEGSKA (reference sequence). The CDR3 sequence is 14 residues long. The CDR3 coding sequence is TGCAGTGCCCCGGACAGCTCCTATAATTCACCCCTCCACTTT. It specifies CSAPDSSYNSPLHF.

The chain recombines TRBV7-6 with TRBJ2-7; D not certain. Germline V gene lookup returns CDR1 SGHVS and CDR2 FNYEAQ. The CDR3 runs to 13 residues. Trimming took off 5 bases at V and 3 bases at J, with 11 bases between the two ends. This CDR3 reads CASSKGPNYEQYF. For the CDR3, the DNA is TGTGCCAGCAGCAAAGGGCCTAACTACGAGCAGTACTTC.

This clonotype was counted many times. This chain uses TRBV3-1 with TRBJ2-6; the match to TRBD1 covers 10 bases. CDR3 size: 17 residues. J gave up 0 bases and V 4 bases, and 3 bases lay outside the gene matches. CDR1 is LGHDT, CDR2 YNNKEL, per germline (reference sequence). The CDR3 loop is CASSPRTGGSGANVLTF. CDR3 coding DNA: TGTGCCAGCAGCCCGAGGACAGGGGGCTCTGGGGCCAACGTCCTGACTTTC.

The rearrangement links TRBV10-2 to TRBJ2-4; 13 bases map to TRBD2. Trimming cost V 5 bases and J 7 bases; bases outside gene matches: 2. The CDR3 length is 14 residues. Germline CDR1 WSHSY, CDR2 SAAADI. CDR3 in DNA: TGCGCCAGCAGTTCGACTAGCGGGGGGAACATTCAGTACTTC. It translates to CASSSTSGGNIQYF.

In this sample, this clonotype turned up a few times. The V call is TRBV11-2, the J call TRBJ2-3; TRBD2 agrees at 11 bases. The CDR3 is 19 residues long. V shed 5 bases and J 0 bases; nucleotides not matched to a gene: 13. Germline assignment: CDR1 SGHAT and CDR2 FQNNGV. The CDR3: CASSQPLAGDLGSTDTQYF. CDR3 DNA: TGTGCCAGCAGCCAGCCACTAGCGGGGGATTTGGGTAGCACAGATACGCAGTATTTT. Using reference TRBV11-2 and TRBJ2-3 for the parts outside the CDR3, the full variable domain is EAGVAQSPRYKIIEKRQSVAFWCNPISGHATLYWYQQILGQGPKLLIQFQNNGVVDDSQLPKDRFSAERLKGVDSTLKIQPAKLEDSAVYLCASSQPLAGDLGSTDTQYFGPGTRLTVL.

This clonotype showed up just a few times. The V call is TRBV4-2, the J call TRBJ2-3; tentatively, D is TRBD2 (5 bases). CDR3 size: 14 residues. Germline CDR1 is LGHNA and CDR2 is YNFKEQ. Trimming cost V 0 bases and J 5 bases, with 9 bases left between them. CDR3 bases: TGTGCCAGCAGCCAAGAACCACTAGGAGATACGCAGTATTTT. Residues: CASSQEPLGDTQYF.

V usage is TRBV6-6 and J usage is TRBJ1-5; D is unclear. Trimming shortened V by 2 bases and J by 3 bases, and 17 bases separated the two germline ends. CDR1 is MNHNY, CDR2 SVGAGI, per germline (reference sequence). The CDR3 sequence is 17 residues long. CDR3 region: CASSYGNVGSSNQPQHF. In DNA form, the CDR3 reads TGTGCCAGCAGTTACGGTAATGTTGGCAGCTCCAATCAGCCCCAGCATTTT.

This rearrangement joins TRBV12-3 or TRBV12-4 to TRBJ2-7, with TRBD2 matching over 11 bases. The CDR3 totals 13 residues. Unmatched junction bases numbered 5, after V lost 6 bases and J lost 7 bases. The CDR3 DNA sequence: TGTGCCAGCAGACTAGCGGGAGCTTGGGAGCAGTACTTC. This translates into CASRLAGAWEQYF.

The chain joins TRBV2 to TRBJ2-3; 14 bases agree with TRBD2. CDR1 and CDR2 from the germline V gene are SNHLY and FYNNEI. The CDR3 totals 15 residues. With 6 bases clipped from V and 6 bases from J, the junction kept 5 bases outside the gene matches. The CDR3 loop reads CASSEGLAGVDTQYF. The CDR3 coding sequence is TGTGCCAGCAGCGAGGGACTAGCGGGAGTGGATACGCAGTATTTT.

This clonotype has a handful of counts. The chain combines TRBV7-9 with TRBJ2-1; no clear D. The germline V gene has CDR1 SEHNR and CDR2 FQNEAQ (reference sequence). V was pared by 7 bases and J by 5 bases, with 18 bases between. The CDR3 is 15 residues long. The CDR3 nucleotides read TGTGCCAGCACCTCTTCGGTGGCAGGACACAATGAGCAGTTCTTC. This sequence encodes CASTSSVAGHNEQFF.

A few counts support this clonotype. The V call is TRBV7-3, the J call TRBJ2-6; D might be TRBD1 (5 bases). Per the germline V gene, CDR1 is SGHTA and CDR2 is FQGTGA. The CDR3 consists of 17 residues. V dropped 5 bases and J dropped 0 bases, with 14 bases sitting between them. The CDR3 DNA reads as TGTGCCAGCAGCCTGACAGTACTCAGCTCTGGGGCCAACGTCCTGACTTTC. It yields the protein CASSLTVLSSGANVLTF.

This clonotype was picked up a small number of times. This chain connects TRBV3-1 to TRBJ2-5, with 7 bases aligning to TRBD1. The CDR3 extends over 15 amino acids. With V trimmed by 2 bases and J by 2 bases, 5 bases remained unmatched. The germline gives CDR1 LGHDT, CDR2 YNNKEL (reference sequence). The chain's CDR3 is CASSQNQGQQETQYF. In DNA form, the CDR3 reads TGTGCCAGCAGCCAAAATCAGGGACAGCAAGAGACCCAGTACTTC.